This T cell receptor beta chain was sequenced during a study of shared clonotypes between healthy human individuals. Positively selected for CCR7, the CD45RO-negative cells used as naive CD8 cells excluded terminally differentiated effector memory CD45RA+ cells. The healthy adult donors were HIV-negative and reported no recent acute infections or vaccinations. This table comes from immunoSEQ multiplex PCR, and its TCRdb copy is limited to in-frame clones, with some not included. The table lists about 2.2 million clones, about 93% of them singletons. There are 15 residues in the CDR3. V lost 10 bases, J lost 5 bases, and 21 bases lay in between. The germline V gene has CDR1 SEHNR and CDR2 FQNEAQ (reference sequence).

The J gene is TRBJ2-1, the V gene TRBV7-9; D gene uncertain. Sequencing input: naive CD8+ T cells from PBMCs. This receptor was identified in a man in his late teens or twenties in good health. Some clones in this sample may be carry-over from other donors' samples. The CDR3 protein is CATPQETGSDNEQFF. CDR3 coding DNA: TGTGCCACCCCACAAGAGACCGGTTCGGACAATGAGCAGTTCTTC.